These T cell receptor beta chains were read from a single sample in a study of tumor and adjacent non-tumor tissue in lung cancer. Each CDR3 protein is one row after TCRdb ran MiXCR on the multiplex PCR reads. The sample yields more than 90,000 distinct CDR3 sequences, 67% seen once. The specimen sequenced was lung tumor tissue. The source of these receptors is a man in his fifties or sixties with non-small cell lung cancer. Both conserved end residues are part of each CDR3. Each record gives: CDR3 DNA, CDR3 protein, J gene, V gene, CDR3 length, clone size, D gene. The D gene is left open where the match is weak. Size tells how often a clone was seen (once, few, many) or the class of an expanded clone, and some rows leave it out.

CDR3 DNA: TGTGCCGGCAGCCTAGACACCAGAGATACGCAGTATTTT
CDR3 protein: CAGSLDTRDTQYF
J gene: TRBJ2-3
V gene: TRBV4-2
CDR3 length: 13
clone size: .
D gene: .

CDR3 DNA: TGTACCAGCATCCAAGCGCAGGCTAGCGGATCGTTAGTCAAAAACATTCAGTACTTC
CDR3 protein: CTSIQAQASGSLVKNIQYF
J gene: TRBJ2-4
V gene: TRBV4-2
CDR3 length: 19
clone size: .
D gene: TRBD2

CDR3 DNA: TGCAGCTGCGGAGTCTGGGCCAATGAAAAACTGTTTTTT
CDR3 protein: CSCGVWANEKLFF
J gene: TRBJ1-4
V gene: TRBV29-1
CDR3 length: 13
clone size: .
D gene: .

CDR3 DNA: TGTGCCAGCAGATCGACCGGGACTGGCGGGTCTAGCACAGATACACAGTATTTT
CDR3 protein: CASRSTGTGGSSTDTQYF
J gene: TRBJ2-3
V gene: TRBV28
CDR3 length: 18
clone size: .
D gene: .

CDR3 DNA: TGTGCCAGCAGTAGACATGGGGACTATGGCTACACCTTC
CDR3 protein: CASSRHGDYGYTF
J gene: TRBJ1-2
V gene: TRBV6-5
CDR3 length: 13
clone size: .
D gene: .

CDR3 DNA: TGCGCCGGCAGCCAACAGTGGGAGCAAGAGACCCAGTATTTC
CDR3 protein: CAGSQQWEQETQYF
J gene: TRBJ2-5
V gene: TRBV4-1
CDR3 length: 14
clone size: .
D gene: .

CDR3 DNA: TGTGCCATCAGGGATTACAGGGCGTCGGACACCATATATTTT
CDR3 protein: CAIRDYRASDTIYF
J gene: TRBJ1-3
V gene: TRBV10-3
CDR3 length: 14
clone size: many
D gene: .

CDR3 DNA: TGTGCCAGCAGCTTAGACAGTCCCACAGATACGCAGTATTTT
CDR3 protein: CASSLDSPTDTQYF
J gene: TRBJ2-3
V gene: TRBV7-9
CDR3 length: 14
clone size: many
D gene: .

CDR3 DNA: TGTGCCAGCAGTAGGGACAACTCGAACGAGCAGTGCTTC
CDR3 protein: CASSRDNSNEQCF
J gene: TRBJ2-7
V gene: TRBV6-2/TRBV6-3
CDR3 length: 13
clone size: .
D gene: .

CDR3 DNA: TGTGCCAGCATGGAACAGGGGGCCTGCGAGCAGTACTTC
CDR3 protein: CASMEQGACEQYF
J gene: TRBJ2-7
V gene: TRBV6-1
CDR3 length: 13
clone size: .
D gene: TRBD1

CDR3 DNA: TGCAGTGCTGGGGCACCACGGACAGGGTATTGGGAGACCCAGTACTTC
CDR3 protein: CSAGAPRTGYWETQYF
J gene: TRBJ2-5
V gene: TRBV20-1
CDR3 length: 16
clone size: .
D gene: TRBD1

CDR3 DNA: TGTGCCAGCAAGAGGGAGCCGGGGACCGGGGAGCTGTTTTTT
CDR3 protein: CASKREPGTGELFF
J gene: TRBJ2-2
V gene: TRBV6-2/TRBV6-3
CDR3 length: 14
clone size: many
D gene: .

CDR3 DNA: TGTGCCAGCAGCTTAGTATGGAGTGAGCTGTTCTTC
CDR3 protein: CASSLVWSELFF
J gene: TRBJ2-1
V gene: TRBV7-8
CDR3 length: 12
clone size: .
D gene: .

CDR3 DNA: TGTACCATCAGTTATGGGGAGGACAGTTTCTACACAGATATGCAGTATTTT
CDR3 protein: CTISYGEDSFYTDMQYF
J gene: TRBJ2-3
V gene: TRBV6-6
CDR3 length: 17
clone size: once
D gene: .

CDR3 DNA: TGTGCTAGTGGAGTATGGTCGGGAGGGCGGGAGACCCAGTACTTC
CDR3 protein: CASGVWSGGRETQYF
J gene: TRBJ2-5
V gene: TRBV12-5
CDR3 length: 15
clone size: .
D gene: TRBD2

CDR3 DNA: TGTGCCAGCAGTTTTACGGATGAGAAGGGCGAGTATTTT
CDR3 protein: CASSFTDEKGEYF
J gene: TRBJ2-3
V gene: TRBV28
CDR3 length: 13
clone size: .
D gene: .

CDR3 DNA: TGTGCCAGCAGCTTAGAGACGGACATCGGGGAGCTGTTTTTT
CDR3 protein: CASSLETDIGELFF
J gene: TRBJ2-2
V gene: TRBV7-8
CDR3 length: 14
clone size: .
D gene: .

CDR3 DNA: TGTGCCAGCAGTAGTATGGACACTGAAGCTTTCTTT
CDR3 protein: CASSSMDTEAFF
J gene: TRBJ1-1
V gene: TRBV12-3/TRBV12-4
CDR3 length: 12
clone size: .
D gene: .

CDR3 DNA: TGTGCCAGCAGCTTAGTGGACAGGGACAATGAGCAATTCTTC
CDR3 protein: CASSLVDRDNEQFF
J gene: TRBJ2-1
V gene: TRBV11-1
CDR3 length: 14
clone size: .
D gene: TRBD1

CDR3 DNA: TGTACCAGCCACGCTTCACGGGGGCCCCCCACAGATACTCAGTATTTT
CDR3 protein: CTSHASRGPPTDTQYF
J gene: TRBJ2-3
V gene: TRBV12-3/TRBV12-4
CDR3 length: 16
clone size: .
D gene: .

CDR3 DNA: TGTGCCAGCAGCTTAGGTAGAGGATCCACTGAAGCTTTCTTT
CDR3 protein: CASSLGRGSTEAFF
J gene: TRBJ1-1
V gene: TRBV11-3
CDR3 length: 14
clone size: medium-sized
D gene: .

CDR3 DNA: TGCGCCAGCAGGTCATCCGGGACAGGGCTCTACAAGCAGTACTTC
CDR3 protein: CASRSSGTGLYKQYF
J gene: TRBJ2-7
V gene: TRBV5-1
CDR3 length: 15
clone size: .
D gene: TRBD1

CDR3 DNA: TGTGCCGGCAGCTTAGCGTCTTCCTACAGTGAACAGTTCTTC
CDR3 protein: CAGSLASSYSEQFF
J gene: TRBJ2-1
V gene: TRBV11-1
CDR3 length: 14
clone size: once
D gene: .

CDR3 DNA: TGTGCCAGCAGCTCTGGACAGGGGGCGCAAGGGGACAGACAGTACTTC
CDR3 protein: CASSSGQGAQGDRQYF
J gene: TRBJ2-4
V gene: TRBV12-3/TRBV12-4
CDR3 length: 16
clone size: .
D gene: TRBD1